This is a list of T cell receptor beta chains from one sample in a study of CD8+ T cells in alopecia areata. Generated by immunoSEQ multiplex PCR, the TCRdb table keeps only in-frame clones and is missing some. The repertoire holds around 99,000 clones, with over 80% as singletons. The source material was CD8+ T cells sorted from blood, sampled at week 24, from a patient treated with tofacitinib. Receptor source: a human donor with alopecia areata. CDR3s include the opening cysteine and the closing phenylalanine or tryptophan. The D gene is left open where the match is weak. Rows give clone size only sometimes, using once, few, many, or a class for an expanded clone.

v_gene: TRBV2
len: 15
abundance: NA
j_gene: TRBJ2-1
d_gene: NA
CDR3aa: CASSEGRAPYNEQFF
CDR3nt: TGTGCCAGCAGTGAAGGGAGGGCCCCCTACAATGAGCAGTTCTTC

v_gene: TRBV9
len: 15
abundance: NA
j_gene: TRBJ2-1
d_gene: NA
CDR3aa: CASSPWVGPLNEQFF
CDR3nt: TGTGCCAGCAGCCCTTGGGTGGGCCCCCTCAATGAGCAGTTCTTC

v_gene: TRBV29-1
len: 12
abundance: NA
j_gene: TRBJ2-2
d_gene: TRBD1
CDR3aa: CSVGQFTGELFF
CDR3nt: TGCAGCGTGGGACAGTTCACCGGGGAGCTGTTTTTT

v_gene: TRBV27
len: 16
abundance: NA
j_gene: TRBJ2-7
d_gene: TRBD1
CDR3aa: CASSSGTGEGSYEQYF
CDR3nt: TGTGCCAGCAGTTCTGGGACAGGGGAGGGCTCCTACGAGCAGTACTTC

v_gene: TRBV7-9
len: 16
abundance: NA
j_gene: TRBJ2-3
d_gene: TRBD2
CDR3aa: CASSSRLAGTTDTQYF
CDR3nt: TGTGCCAGCAGCTCAAGACTAGCGGGGACCACAGATACGCAGTATTTT

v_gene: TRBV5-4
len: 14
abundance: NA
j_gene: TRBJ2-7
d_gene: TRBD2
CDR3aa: CASSFYGLAGEQYF
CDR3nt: TGTGCCAGCAGCTTCTATGGACTAGCGGGTGAGCAGTACTTC

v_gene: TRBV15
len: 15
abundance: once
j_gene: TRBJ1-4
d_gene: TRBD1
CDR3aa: CATSREDRAGEKLFF
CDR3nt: TGTGCCACCAGCAGGGAAGACAGGGCGGGCGAAAAACTGTTTTTT

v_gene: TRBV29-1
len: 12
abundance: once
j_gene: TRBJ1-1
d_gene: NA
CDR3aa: CSVDRGETEAFF
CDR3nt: TGCAGCGTTGACAGGGGAGAAACTGAAGCTTTCTTT

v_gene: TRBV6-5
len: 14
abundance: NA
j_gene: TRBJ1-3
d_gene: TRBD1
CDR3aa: CASSRGTEGNTIYF
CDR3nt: TGTGCCAGCAGCCGCGGGACAGAGGGAAACACCATATATTTT

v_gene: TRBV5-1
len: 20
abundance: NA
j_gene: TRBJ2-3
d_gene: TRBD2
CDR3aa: CASSLDLASSGLARSDTQYF
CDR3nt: TGCGCCAGCAGCTTGGATCTTGCTTCGTCGGGACTAGCCAGGTCAGATACGCAGTATTTT

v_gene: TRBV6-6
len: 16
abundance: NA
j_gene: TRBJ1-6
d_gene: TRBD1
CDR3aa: CASSYALPQGYSPLHF
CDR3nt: TGTGCCAGCAGTTACGCCCTCCCACAGGGGTATTCACCCCTCCACTTT

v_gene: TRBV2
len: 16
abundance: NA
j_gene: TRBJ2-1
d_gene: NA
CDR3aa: CASSESSTGRYNEQFF
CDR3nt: TGTGCCAGCAGTGAAAGCTCAACAGGTAGATACAATGAGCAGTTCTTC

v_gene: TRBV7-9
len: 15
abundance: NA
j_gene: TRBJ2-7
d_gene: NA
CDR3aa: CASSLGSSLAYEQYF
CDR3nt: TGTGCCAGCAGCTTGGGATCGTCACTAGCCTACGAGCAGTACTTC

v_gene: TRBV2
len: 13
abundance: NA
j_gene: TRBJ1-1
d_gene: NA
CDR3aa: CASSEWGASEAFF
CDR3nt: TGTGCCAGCAGTGAATGGGGGGCCAGTGAAGCTTTCTTT

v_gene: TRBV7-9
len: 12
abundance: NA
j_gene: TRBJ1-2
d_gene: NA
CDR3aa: CASSRRFDGYTF
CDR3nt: TGTGCCAGCAGCCGCCGGTTCGATGGCTACACCTTC

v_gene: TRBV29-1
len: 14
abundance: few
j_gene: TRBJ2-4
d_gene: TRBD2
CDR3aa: CSVVSGLDITIQYF
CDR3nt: TGCAGCGTTGTTTCCGGACTAGATATAACTATTCAGTACTTC

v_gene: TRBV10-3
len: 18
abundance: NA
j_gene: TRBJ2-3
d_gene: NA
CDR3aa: CAISESIAPGTVTDTQYF
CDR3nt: TGTGCCATCAGTGAGTCGATAGCCCCAGGGACGGTCACAGATACGCAGTATTTT

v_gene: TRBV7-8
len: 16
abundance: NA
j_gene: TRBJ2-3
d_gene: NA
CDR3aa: CASSPRTDSYTDTQYF
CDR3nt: TGTGCCAGCAGCCCAAGGACGGACTCGTACACAGATACGCAGTATTTT

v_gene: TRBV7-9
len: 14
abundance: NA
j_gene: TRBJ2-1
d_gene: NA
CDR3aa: CASSLIGGLNEQFF
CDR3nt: TGTGCCAGCAGCTTAATTGGGGGGCTCAATGAGCAGTTCTTC

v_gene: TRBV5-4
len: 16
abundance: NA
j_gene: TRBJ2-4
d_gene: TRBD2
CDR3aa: CASSREGGEAKNIQYF
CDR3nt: TGTGCCAGCAGCCGGGAGGGTGGGGAGGCCAAAAACATTCAGTACTTC

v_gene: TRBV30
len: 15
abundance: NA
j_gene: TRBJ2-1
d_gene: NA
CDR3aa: CAWSLAGASYNEQFF
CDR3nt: TGTGCCTGGAGTCTGGCGGGGGCCTCCTACAATGAGCAGTTCTTC

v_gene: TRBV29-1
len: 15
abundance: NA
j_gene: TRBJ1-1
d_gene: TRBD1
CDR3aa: CSATGQPYENTEAFF
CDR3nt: TGCAGCGCTACGGGACAGCCTTATGAGAACACTGAAGCTTTCTTT

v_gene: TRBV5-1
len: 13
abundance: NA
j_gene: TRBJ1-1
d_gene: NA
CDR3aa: CASTPLGNTEAFF
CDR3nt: TGCGCCAGCACCCCCCTGGGGAACACTGAAGCTTTCTTT

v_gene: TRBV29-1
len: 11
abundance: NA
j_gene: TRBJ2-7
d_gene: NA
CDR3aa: CSVVQGGKQYF
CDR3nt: TGCAGCGTTGTACAGGGGGGGAAGCAGTACTTC

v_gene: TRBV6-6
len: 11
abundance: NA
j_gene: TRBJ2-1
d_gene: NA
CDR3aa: CASSYGNEQFF
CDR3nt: TGTGCCAGCAGTTATGGTAATGAGCAGTTCTTC

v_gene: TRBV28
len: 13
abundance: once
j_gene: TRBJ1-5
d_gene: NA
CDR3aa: CASNHYSNQPQHF
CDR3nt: TGTGCCAGCAACCATTATAGCAATCAGCCCCAGCATTTT

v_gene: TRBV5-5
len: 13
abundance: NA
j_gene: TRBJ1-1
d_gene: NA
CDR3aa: CASTYWVNTEAFF
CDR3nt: TGTGCCAGCACGTACTGGGTGAACACTGAAGCTTTCTTT

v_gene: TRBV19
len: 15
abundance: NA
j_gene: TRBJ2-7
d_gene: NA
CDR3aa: CASSPGTAEEYEQYF
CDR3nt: TGTGCCAGTAGCCCGGGGACGGCAGAAGAATACGAGCAGTACTTC

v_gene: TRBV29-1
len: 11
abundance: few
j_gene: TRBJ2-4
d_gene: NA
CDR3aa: CSVEDGAIQYF
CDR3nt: TGCAGCGTTGAAGATGGGGCCATTCAGTACTTC

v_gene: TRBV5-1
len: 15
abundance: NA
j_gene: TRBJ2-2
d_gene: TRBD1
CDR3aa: CASSLGQDVYGELFF
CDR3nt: TGCGCCAGCAGCCTGGGACAGGACGTTTACGGGGAGCTGTTTTTT

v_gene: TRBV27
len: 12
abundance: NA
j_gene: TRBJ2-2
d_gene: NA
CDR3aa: CASSFGSGELFF
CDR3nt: TGTGCCAGCAGTTTCGGTTCCGGGGAGCTGTTTTTT